Listed below are T cell receptor beta chains from one sample, sequenced in a study of regulatory T cells in long-lasting Graves disease. TCRdb recomputed calls from the multiplex PCR reads with MiXCR, one row per CDR3 protein. This repertoire shows some 370,000 distinct CDR3 sequences, over 9.5% found once; its top ten account for under 20%. These same data were also listed under a study on T cells in Graves' hyperthyroidism and ophthalmopathy.

This specimen was peripheral blood mononuclear cells (PBMCs), taken at new diagnosis, from a patient treated with antithyroid drugs. The receptors come from a woman aged 18-29 years with Graves disease. The CDR3 runs from the conserved cysteine through the conserved F or W.

J: TRBJ1-1
V: TRBV6-1
CDR3: CASSSWRQLMNTEAFF

J: TRBJ2-5
V: TRBV2
CDR3: CASSEISGGETQYF

J: TRBJ1-5
V: TRBV20-1
CDR3: CSARETGLPPQHF

J: TRBJ2-3
V: TRBV11-2
CDR3: CASSLGYRTSGGRSDTQYF

J: TRBJ2-2
V: TRBV28
CDR3: CASTTGNTGELFF

J: TRBJ1-5
V: TRBV18
CDR3: CVSSPLGVLGQPQHF

J: TRBJ1-1
V: TRBV7-2
CDR3: CASSLAREAFEAFF

J: TRBJ2-2
V: TRBV20-1
CDR3: CSARDRVAANTGELFF

J: TRBJ1-4
V: TRBV2
CDR3: CASSVGVREKLFF

J: TRBJ2-2
V: TRBV6-1
CDR3: CASRQGTGELFF

J: TRBJ1-1
V: TRBV7-3
CDR3: CASSLGPATEAFF

J: TRBJ1-2
V: TRBV19
CDR3: CASRRTEEHYGYTF

J: TRBJ2-1
V: TRBV14
CDR3: CASSQDRGRLGQFF

J: TRBJ2-5
V: TRBV4-3
CDR3: CASSQDVQASRGVQYF

J: TRBJ2-7
V: TRBV5-1
CDR3: CASSLAGSRIEQYF

J: TRBJ2-1
V: TRBV27
CDR3: CAAGPQRTQTSGGRVEQFF

J: TRBJ1-1
V: TRBV9
CDR3: CASSVVLNTEAFF

J: TRBJ2-3
V: TRBV5-4
CDR3: CASSLGLAGKDTQYF

J: TRBJ2-1
V: TRBV28
CDR3: CASTPTGPIPSSYNEQFF

J: TRBJ2-6
V: TRBV6-1
CDR3: CASKLQDSGANVLTF

J: TRBJ2-3
V: TRBV5-1
CDR3: CASRYLAGPTDTQYF

J: TRBJ1-3
V: TRBV6-1
CDR3: CASSEPEGNTIYF

J: TRBJ2-7
V: TRBV4-3
CDR3: CASSPEGASGNEQYF

J: TRBJ1-4
V: TRBV9
CDR3: CASSVGRVDEKLFF

J: TRBJ2-7
V: TRBV7-2
CDR3: CASSLELRDGEQYF

J: TRBJ2-2
V: TRBV27
CDR3: CAVGGAGELFF

J: TRBJ2-5
V: TRBV5-1
CDR3: CASSLDLWDRGPQRETQYF

J: TRBJ2-5
V: TRBV10-3
CDR3: CAISGVDQETQYF

J: TRBJ1-2
V: TRBV7-9
CDR3: CASSPSLDAGYGYTF

J: TRBJ2-3
V: TRBV4-1
CDR3: CASSRIRRGTQYF

J: TRBJ1-1
V: TRBV28
CDR3: CASSLQTPNTEAFF

J: TRBJ2-7
V: TRBV20-1
CDR3: CSVNNLGPRGEQYF

J: TRBJ2-1
V: TRBV3-1
CDR3: CASSQVSGLSYNEQFF

J: TRBJ1-5
V: TRBV20-1
CDR3: CSASTGTGEQPQHF

J: TRBJ1-3
V: TRBV12-3/TRBV12-4
CDR3: CASRTQGGSGNTIYF

J: TRBJ2-3
V: TRBV24-1
CDR3: CATSDGGLTSGGPPTDTQYF

J: TRBJ1-2
V: TRBV25-1
CDR3: CASSEGWGGYTF

J: TRBJ2-3
V: TRBV7-9
CDR3: CASSRGFGGTDTQYF

J: TRBJ1-1
V: TRBV20-1
CDR3: CSARRDSSIEAFF

J: TRBJ2-2
V: TRBV12-3/TRBV12-4
CDR3: CASSPSGAPTGELFF

J: TRBJ1-1
V: TRBV6-5
CDR3: CASSYAVNTEAFF

J: TRBJ2-2
V: TRBV7-3
CDR3: CASSAPLAGELFF

J: TRBJ1-2
V: TRBV4-1
CDR3: CASSLPGQGGYTF

J: TRBJ2-5
V: TRBV5-1
CDR3: CASSIGTTSPETQYF

J: TRBJ2-1
V: TRBV5-1
CDR3: CASSLALSGGRPNEQFF

J: TRBJ2-3
V: TRBV5-1
CDR3: CASSLNQPYTDTQYF

J: TRBJ2-7
V: TRBV12-3/TRBV12-4
CDR3: CASRQGQSYEQYF

J: TRBJ2-2
V: TRBV28
CDR3: CASSFSGKGGELFF

J: TRBJ1-4
V: TRBV4-3
CDR3: CASSLQNRSGERLFF

J: TRBJ2-5
V: TRBV18
CDR3: CASSHYNRGQQETQYF

J: TRBJ2-6
V: TRBV9
CDR3: CASSVEGTGANVLTF

J: TRBJ2-7
V: TRBV6-1
CDR3: CASSEEGTGSYEQYF

J: TRBJ2-2
V: TRBV19
CDR3: CASHPGGGSGTGELFF

J: TRBJ1-2
V: TRBV6-5
CDR3: CASSYGGLYGYTF

J: TRBJ2-2
V: TRBV2
CDR3: CASRGLAGSTGELFF

J: TRBJ2-5
V: TRBV6-2/TRBV6-3
CDR3: CASSSRTITETQYF

J: TRBJ1-5
V: TRBV19
CDR3: CASSIWTGNSNQPQHF

J: TRBJ2-1
V: TRBV7-3
CDR3: CASSSGPSSGSYNEQFF

J: TRBJ2-1
V: TRBV14
CDR3: CASSIPGLGPLNEQFF